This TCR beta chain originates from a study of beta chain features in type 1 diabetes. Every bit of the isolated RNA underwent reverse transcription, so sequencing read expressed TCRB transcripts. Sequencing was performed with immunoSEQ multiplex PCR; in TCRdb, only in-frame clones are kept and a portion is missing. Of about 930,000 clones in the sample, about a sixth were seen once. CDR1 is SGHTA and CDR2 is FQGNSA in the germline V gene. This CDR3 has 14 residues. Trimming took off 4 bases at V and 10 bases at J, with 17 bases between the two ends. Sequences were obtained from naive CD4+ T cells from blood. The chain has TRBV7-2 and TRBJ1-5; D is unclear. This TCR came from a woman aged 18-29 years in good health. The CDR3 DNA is TGTGCCAGCAGCTCAGATTACCTACTAGGACCCCAGCATTTT. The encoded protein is CASSSDYLLGPQHF.